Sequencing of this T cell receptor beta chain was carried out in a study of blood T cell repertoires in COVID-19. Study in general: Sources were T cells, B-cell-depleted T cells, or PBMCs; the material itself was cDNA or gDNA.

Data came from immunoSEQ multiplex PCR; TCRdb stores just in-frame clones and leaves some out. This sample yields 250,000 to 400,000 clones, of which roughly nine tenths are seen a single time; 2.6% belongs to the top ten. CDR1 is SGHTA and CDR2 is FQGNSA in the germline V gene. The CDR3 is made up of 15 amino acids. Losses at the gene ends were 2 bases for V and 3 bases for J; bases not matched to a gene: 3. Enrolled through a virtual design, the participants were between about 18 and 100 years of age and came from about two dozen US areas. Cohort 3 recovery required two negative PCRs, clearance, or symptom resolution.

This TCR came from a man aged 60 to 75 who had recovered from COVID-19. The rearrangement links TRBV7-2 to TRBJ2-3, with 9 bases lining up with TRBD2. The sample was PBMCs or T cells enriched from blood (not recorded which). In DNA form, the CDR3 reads TGTGCCAGCAGCTTATGGGCGGGGGGGACAGATACGCAGTATTTT. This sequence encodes CASSLWAGGTDTQYF.